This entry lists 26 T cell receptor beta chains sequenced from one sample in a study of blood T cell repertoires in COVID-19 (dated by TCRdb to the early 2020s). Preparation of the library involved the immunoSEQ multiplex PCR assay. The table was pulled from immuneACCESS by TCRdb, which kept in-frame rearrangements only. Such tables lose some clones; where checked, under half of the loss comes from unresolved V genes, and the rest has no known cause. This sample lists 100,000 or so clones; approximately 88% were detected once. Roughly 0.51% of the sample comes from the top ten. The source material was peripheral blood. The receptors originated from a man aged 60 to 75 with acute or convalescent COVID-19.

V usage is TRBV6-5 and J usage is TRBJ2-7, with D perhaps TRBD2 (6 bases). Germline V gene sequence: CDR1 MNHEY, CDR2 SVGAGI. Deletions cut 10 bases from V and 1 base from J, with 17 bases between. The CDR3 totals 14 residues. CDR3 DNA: TGTGCCAACATATTGGGACTGGCTTCCTACGAGCAGTACTTC. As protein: CANILGLASYEQYF.

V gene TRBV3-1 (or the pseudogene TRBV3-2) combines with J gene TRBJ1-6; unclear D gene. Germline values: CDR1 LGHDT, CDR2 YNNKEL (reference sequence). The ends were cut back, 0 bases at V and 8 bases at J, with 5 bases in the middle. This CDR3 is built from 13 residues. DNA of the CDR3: TGTGCCAGCAGCCAAGATGGAGATTCACCCCTCCACTTT. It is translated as CASSQDGDSPLHF.

This CDR3 is CAWSTDRVGNTIYF. Here the CDR3 DNA reads TGTGCCTGGAGTACGGACAGGGTAGGAAACACCATATATTTT. The J gene is TRBJ1-3, the V gene TRBV30; 8 nucleotides agree with TRBD1. Germline trimming cut 2 bases from V and 4 bases from J; bases unmatched to any gene: 4. The length of the CDR3 is 14 residues. Germline CDR1 is GTSNPN and CDR2 is SVGIG (reference sequence). Based on the CDR3 plus reference TRBV30 and TRBJ1-3, the full variable domain is SQTIHQWPATLVQPVGSPLSLECTVEGTSNPNLYWYRQAAGRGLQLLFYSVGIGQISSEVPQNLSASRPQDRQFILSSKKLLLSDSGFYLCAWSTDRVGNTIYFGEGSWLTVV.

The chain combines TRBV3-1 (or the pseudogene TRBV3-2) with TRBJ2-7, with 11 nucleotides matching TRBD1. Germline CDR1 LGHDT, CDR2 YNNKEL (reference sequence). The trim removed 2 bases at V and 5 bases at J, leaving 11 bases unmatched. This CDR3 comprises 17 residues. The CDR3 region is CASSQPPGQGAMNEQYF. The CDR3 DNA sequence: TGTGCCAGCAGCCAACCCCCCGGACAGGGGGCGATGAACGAGCAGTACTTC.

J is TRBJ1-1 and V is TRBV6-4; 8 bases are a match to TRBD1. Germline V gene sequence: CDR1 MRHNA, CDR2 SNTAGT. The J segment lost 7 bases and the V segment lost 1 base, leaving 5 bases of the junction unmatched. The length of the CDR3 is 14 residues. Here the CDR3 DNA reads TGTGCCAGCAGTGACTTATTCGGACAGGGTGAAGCTTTCTTT. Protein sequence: CASSDLFGQGEAFF.

DNA of the CDR3: TGTGCCAGCAGCGTAGGGGACAGGGGGTCTGGCTACACCTTC. It specifies CASSVGDRGSGYTF. The J gene is TRBJ1-2, the V gene TRBV9; TRBD1 matches 11 bases. This CDR3 is built from 14 residues. V trimming: 0 bases; J trimming: 7 bases; junction bases outside the gene matches: 2. The germline V gene encodes CDR1 SGDLS and CDR2 YYNGEE.

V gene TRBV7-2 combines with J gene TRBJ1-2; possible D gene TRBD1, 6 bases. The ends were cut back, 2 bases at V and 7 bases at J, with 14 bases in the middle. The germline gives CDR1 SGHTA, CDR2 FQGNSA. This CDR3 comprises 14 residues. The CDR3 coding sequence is TGTGCCAGCAGCTTACGAGGGCTAGGGGGTGGCTACACCTTC. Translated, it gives CASSLRGLGGGYTF.

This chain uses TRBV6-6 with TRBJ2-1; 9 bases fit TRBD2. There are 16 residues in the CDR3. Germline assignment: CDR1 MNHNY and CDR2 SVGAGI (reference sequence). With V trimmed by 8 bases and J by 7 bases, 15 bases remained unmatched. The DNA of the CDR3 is TGTGCCAGCCAAAAATCCCGGCGGGGGGGCGGGAATGAGCAGTTCTTC. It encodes CASQKSRRGGGNEQFF.

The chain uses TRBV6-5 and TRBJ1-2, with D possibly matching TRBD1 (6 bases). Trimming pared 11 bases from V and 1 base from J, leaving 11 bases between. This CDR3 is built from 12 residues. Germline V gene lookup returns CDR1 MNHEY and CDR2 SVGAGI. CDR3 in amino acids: CAGKGDNYGYTF. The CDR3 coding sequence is TGTGCCGGCAAGGGGGATAACTATGGCTACACCTTC.

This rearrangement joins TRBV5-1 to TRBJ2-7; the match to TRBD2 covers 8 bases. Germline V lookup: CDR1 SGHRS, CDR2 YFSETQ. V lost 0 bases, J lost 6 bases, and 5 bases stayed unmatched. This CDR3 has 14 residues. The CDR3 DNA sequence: TGCGCCAGCAGCTTGGCTAGCGGGCTACCCGAGCAGTACTTC. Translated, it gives CASSLASGLPEQYF.

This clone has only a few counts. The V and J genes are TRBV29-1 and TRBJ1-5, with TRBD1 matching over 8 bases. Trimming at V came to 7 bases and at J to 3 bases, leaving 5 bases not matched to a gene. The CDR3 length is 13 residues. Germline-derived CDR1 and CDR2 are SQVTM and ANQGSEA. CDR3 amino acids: CSAGQGNNQPQHF. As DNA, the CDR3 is TGCAGCGCCGGACAGGGAAACAATCAGCCCCAGCATTTT.

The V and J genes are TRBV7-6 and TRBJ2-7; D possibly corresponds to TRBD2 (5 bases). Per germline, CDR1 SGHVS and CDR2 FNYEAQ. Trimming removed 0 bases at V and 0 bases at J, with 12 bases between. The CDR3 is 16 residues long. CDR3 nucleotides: TGTGCCAGCAGCTTAGCACTAGGGCTCAGCTCCTACGAGCAGTACTTC. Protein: CASSLALGLSSYEQYF.

CDR3 region: CATQGSTEAFF. The CDR3 nucleotides read TGTGCCACCCAGGGGAGCACTGAAGCTTTCTTT. This chain uses TRBV6-6 with TRBJ1-1, with D perhaps TRBD1 (6 bases). Between the trimmed V and J ends, which lost 10 bases and 4 bases, there was a span of 10 bases. Per the germline V gene, CDR1 is MNHNY and CDR2 is SVGAGI (reference sequence). The CDR3 consists of 11 residues.

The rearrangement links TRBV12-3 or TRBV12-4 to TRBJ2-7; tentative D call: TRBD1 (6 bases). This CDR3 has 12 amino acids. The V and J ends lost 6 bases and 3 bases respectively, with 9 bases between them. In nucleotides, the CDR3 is TGTGCCAGCAGGGCAGGGGACTACGAGCAGTACTTC. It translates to CASRAGDYEQYF.

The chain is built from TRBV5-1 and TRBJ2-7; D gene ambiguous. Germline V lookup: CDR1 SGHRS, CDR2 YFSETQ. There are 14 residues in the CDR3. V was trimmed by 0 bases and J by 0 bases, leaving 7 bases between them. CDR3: CASSLASNSYEQYF. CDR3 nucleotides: TGCGCCAGCAGCTTGGCCTCTAACTCCTACGAGCAGTACTTC.

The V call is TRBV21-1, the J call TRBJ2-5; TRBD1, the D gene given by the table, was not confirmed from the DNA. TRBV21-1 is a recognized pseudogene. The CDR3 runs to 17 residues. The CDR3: CASSTQGGTGDQETQYF. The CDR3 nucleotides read TGTGCCAGCAGCACCCAGGGCGGGACAGGGGACCAAGAGACCCAGTACTTC.

CDR3 region: CASSRFLGQYQETQYF. The CDR3 DNA reads TGCGCCAGCAGCCGGTTCTTAGGACAGTACCAAGAGACCCAGTACTTC. The genes are TRBV5-1 and TRBJ2-5; maybe TRBD1 (6 bases). CDR3 size: 16 residues. Germline lookup yields CDR1 SGHRS and CDR2 YFSETQ. V lost 4 bases, J lost 0 bases, and 16 bases lay in between.

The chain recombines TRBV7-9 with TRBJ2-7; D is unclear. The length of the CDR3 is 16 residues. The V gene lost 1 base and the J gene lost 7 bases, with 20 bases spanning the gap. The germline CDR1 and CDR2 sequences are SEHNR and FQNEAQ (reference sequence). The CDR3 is CASSLGGIDVAEEQYF. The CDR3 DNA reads TGTGCCAGCAGCTTAGGAGGTATCGATGTGGCGGAGGAGCAGTACTTC.

DNA of the CDR3: TGTGCCACCAGTGATTCTCACAGGGACATTCAGTACTTC. The encoded protein is CATSDSHRDIQYF. The chain employs TRBV24-1 and TRBJ2-4, with TRBD1 as a possible D gene (6 bases). The CDR3 loop spans 13 amino acids. Germline V gene lookup returns CDR1 KGHDR and CDR2 SFDVKD. V was cut by 2 bases and J by 8 bases, with 9 bases left in between.

The CDR3: CASSVGQREKLFF. Here the CDR3 DNA reads TGTGCCAGCAGCGTAGGACAAAGGGAAAAACTGTTTTTT. The V and J genes are TRBV9 and TRBJ1-4; no firm D call. V gave up 0 bases and J gave up 8 bases, with 8 bases separating them. Germline values: CDR1 SGDLS, CDR2 YYNGEE. The CDR3 runs 13 residues.

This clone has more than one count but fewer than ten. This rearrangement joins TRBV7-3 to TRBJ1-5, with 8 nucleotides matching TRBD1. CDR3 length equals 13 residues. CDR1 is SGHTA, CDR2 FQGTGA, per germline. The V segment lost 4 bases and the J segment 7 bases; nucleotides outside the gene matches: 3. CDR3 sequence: CASSSGQGQPQHF. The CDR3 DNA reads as TGTGCCAGCAGCTCAGGACAGGGACAGCCCCAGCATTTT.

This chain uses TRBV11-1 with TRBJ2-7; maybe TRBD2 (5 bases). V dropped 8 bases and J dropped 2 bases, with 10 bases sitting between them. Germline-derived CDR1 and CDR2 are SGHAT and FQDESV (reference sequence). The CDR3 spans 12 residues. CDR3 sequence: CASASGTYEQYF. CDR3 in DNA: TGTGCCAGCGCCTCGGGAACCTACGAGCAGTACTTC.

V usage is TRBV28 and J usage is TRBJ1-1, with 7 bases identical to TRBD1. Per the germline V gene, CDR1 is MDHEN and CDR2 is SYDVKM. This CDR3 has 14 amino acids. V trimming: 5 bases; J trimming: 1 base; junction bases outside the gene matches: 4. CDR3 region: CASSADRENTEAFF. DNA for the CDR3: TGTGCCAGCAGTGCCGACAGGGAGAACACTGAAGCTTTCTTT.

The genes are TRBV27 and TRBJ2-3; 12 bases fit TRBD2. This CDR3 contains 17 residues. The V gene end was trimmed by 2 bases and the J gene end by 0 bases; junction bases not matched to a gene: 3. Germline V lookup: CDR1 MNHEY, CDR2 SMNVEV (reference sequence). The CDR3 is CASSLRGTSGSTDTQYF. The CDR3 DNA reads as TGTGCCAGCAGTTTACGGGGGACTAGCGGGAGCACAGATACGCAGTATTTT.

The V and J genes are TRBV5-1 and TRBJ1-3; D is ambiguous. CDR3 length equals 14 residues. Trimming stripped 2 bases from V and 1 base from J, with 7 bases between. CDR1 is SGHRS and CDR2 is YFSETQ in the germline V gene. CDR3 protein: CASSFEESGNTIYF. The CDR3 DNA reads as TGCGCCAGCAGCTTTGAGGAATCTGGAAACACCATATATTTT.

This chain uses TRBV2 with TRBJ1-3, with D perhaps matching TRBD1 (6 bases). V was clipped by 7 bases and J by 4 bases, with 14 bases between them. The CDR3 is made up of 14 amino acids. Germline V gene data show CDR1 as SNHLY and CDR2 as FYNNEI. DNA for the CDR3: TGTGCCAGCACAATTAACAGGGAAGGAAACACCATATATTTT. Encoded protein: CASTINREGNTIYF. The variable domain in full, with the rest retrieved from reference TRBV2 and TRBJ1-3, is EPEVTQTPSHQVTQMGQEVILRCVPISNHLYFYWYRQILGQKVEFLVSFYNNEISEKSEIFDDQFSVERPDGSNFTLKIRSTKLEDSAMYFCASTINREGNTIYFGEGSWLTVV.